This T cell receptor (beta chain) was identified during a study of neoadjuvant anti-PD-1 for oral cavity cancer. Time point defined: after neoadjuvant nivolumab, at surgical resection. Stage II-IVA oral cavity squamous cell carcinoma was new and untreated by systemic or radiation therapy. The method was immunoSEQ multiplex PCR; TCRdb's version includes in-frame clones alone and lacks a portion of them. The sample lists 11,000 to 15,000 clones; about three quarters were seen once. The CDR3 consists of 12 residues. Trimming removed 4 bases at V and 3 bases at J, with 6 bases between. The germline CDR1 and CDR2 sequences are SNHLY and FYNNEI.

This sample comprised PBMCs, obtained after nivolumab (anti-PD-1) treatment. This TCR derives from a person aged 35-79 years with oral cavity squamous cell carcinoma. The chain links TRBV2 to TRBJ1-2; D is undetermined. This CDR3 is CASSVTDYGYTF. Written as DNA, the CDR3 is TGTGCCAGCAGTGTTACGGACTATGGCTACACCTTC.